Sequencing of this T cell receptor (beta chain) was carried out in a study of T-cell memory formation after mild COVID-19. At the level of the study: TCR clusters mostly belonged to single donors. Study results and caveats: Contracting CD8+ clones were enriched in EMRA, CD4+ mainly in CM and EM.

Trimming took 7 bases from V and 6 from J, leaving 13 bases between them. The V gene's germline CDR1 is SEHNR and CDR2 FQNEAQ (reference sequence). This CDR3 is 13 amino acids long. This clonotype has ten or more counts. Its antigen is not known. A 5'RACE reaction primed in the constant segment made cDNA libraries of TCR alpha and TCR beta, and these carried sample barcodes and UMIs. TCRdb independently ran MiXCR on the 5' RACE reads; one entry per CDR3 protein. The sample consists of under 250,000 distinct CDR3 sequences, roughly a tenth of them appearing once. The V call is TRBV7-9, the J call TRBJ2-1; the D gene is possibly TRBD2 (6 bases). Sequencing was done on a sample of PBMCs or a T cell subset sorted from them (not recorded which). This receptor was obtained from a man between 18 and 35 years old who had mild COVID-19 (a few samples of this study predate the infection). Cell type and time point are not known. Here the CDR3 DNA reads TGTGCCAGCATGGAGGGTGGGTTCAATGAGCAGTTCTTC. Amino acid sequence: CASMEGGFNEQFF.